Below, one T cell receptor (beta chain) is given with its context. The sample originates from a study of cytomegalovirus exposure and HLA in healthy donors. V was clipped by 7 bases and J by 5 bases, with 15 bases between them. The CDR3 is 14 residues long. Germline V gives CDR1 MNHNS, CDR2 SASEGT. Method: immunoSEQ multiplex PCR; TCRdb's copy keeps in-frame clones and lacks some. Here the sample spans hundreds of thousands of clones, around 86% being singletons. The sample was PBMCs. The chain recombines TRBV6-1 with TRBJ1-5, with D perhaps TRBD1 (5 bases). This TCR came from a woman in her late teens or twenties in good health and CMV-seronegative. The CDR3 reads CASKIGVSDQPQHF. Written as DNA, the CDR3 is TGTGCCAGCAAGATAGGGGTATCTGATCAGCCCCAGCATTTT.